A single T cell receptor beta chain is shown here with its context. A much larger clone sits a single nucleotide away, making a read error possible. The entry originates in a study of blood T cell repertoires in COVID-19. Study background: Material from acute and convalescent COVID-19 was sourced from the United States, Italy and Spain.

The germline V gene encodes CDR1 MDHEN and CDR2 SYDVKM. The CDR3 covers 14 residues. The V and J ends lost 6 bases and 2 bases, in that order; junction bases with no gene match: 3. Authors' methods: Reference gene primer amplification gave estimated nucleated cell counts. TCRdb's copy holds only in-frame clones and misses some; the assay was immunoSEQ multiplex PCR. That table is the source of V, J and clone size, and D and trimming were worked out from the DNA. The table records hundreds of thousands of clones, more than 80% of them present only once. The chain uses TRBV28 and TRBJ1-5; TRBD1 matches 8 bases. The TCR comes from a man aged 30 to 39 who had recovered from COVID-19. The sample comprised PBMCs or T cells enriched from blood (not recorded which). CDR3 region: CASSPDRGNQPQHF. CDR3 coding DNA: TGTGCCAGCAGCCCGGACAGGGGCAATCAGCCCCAGCATTTT.